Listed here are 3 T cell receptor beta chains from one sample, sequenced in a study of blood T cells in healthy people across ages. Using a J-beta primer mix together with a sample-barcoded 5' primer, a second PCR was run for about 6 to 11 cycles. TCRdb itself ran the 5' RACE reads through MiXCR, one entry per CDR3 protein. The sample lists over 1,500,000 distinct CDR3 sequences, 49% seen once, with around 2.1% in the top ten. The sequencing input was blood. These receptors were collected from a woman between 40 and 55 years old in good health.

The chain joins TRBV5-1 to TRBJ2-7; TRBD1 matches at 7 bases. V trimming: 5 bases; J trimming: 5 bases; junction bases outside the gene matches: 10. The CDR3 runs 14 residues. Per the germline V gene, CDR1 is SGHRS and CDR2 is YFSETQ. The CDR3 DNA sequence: TGCGCCAGCAGTCCGGGGACAGTGGCCCACGAGCAGTACTTC. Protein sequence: CASSPGTVAHEQYF.

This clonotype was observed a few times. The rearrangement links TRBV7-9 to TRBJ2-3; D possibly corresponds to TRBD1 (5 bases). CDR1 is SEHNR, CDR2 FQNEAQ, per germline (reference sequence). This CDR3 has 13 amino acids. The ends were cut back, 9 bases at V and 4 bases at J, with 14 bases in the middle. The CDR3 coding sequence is TGTGCCAGTACCGATTTACAGGCAGATACGCAGTATTTT. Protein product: CASTDLQADTQYF.

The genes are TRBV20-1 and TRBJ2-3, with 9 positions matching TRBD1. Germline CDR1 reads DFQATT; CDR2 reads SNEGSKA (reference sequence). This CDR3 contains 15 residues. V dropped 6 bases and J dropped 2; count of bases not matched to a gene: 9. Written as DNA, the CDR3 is TGCAGTGCCGGGCGACAGGGGGGGGCCACAGATACGCAGTATTTT. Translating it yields CSAGRQGGATDTQYF.